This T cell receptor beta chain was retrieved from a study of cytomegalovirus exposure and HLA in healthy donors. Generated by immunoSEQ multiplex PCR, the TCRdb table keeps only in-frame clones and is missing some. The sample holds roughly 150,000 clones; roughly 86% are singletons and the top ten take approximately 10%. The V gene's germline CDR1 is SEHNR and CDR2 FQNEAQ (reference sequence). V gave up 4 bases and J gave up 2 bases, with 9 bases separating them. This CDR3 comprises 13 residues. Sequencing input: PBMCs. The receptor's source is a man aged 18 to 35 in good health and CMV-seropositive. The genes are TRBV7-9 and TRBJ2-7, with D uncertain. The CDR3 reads CASSYSNPYEQYF. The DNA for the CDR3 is TGTGCCAGCAGCTACAGCAACCCCTACGAGCAGTACTTC.